A selection of T cell receptor beta chains follows, all from one sample in a study of T cells after yellow fever vaccination. One entry per CDR3 protein, called by TCRdb with MiXCR from the 5' RACE reads. Here the sample spans more than 65,000 distinct CDR3 sequences, approximately 5.9% being singletons. The specimen was CD4+ T cells sorted from PBMCs, collected around 15 days after the first yellow fever vaccination. These receptors were collected from a man aged 18 to 35 who received the YFV17D yellow fever vaccine. The CDR3 runs from the conserved cysteine through the conserved F or W. D genes are given only for firm matches. Some rows mark clone size as missing; the rest say once, few, many or name a class of expanded clone.

clone size	D gene	J gene	V gene	CDR3 length	CDR3 protein	CDR3 DNA
many	-	TRBJ2-5	TRBV18	14	CASSPPTSSETQYF	TGTGCCAGCTCACCACCAACTAGCTCAGAGACCCAGTACTTC
few	-	TRBJ1-5	TRBV23-1	16	CASSQSRRYSNQPQHF	TGCGCCAGCAGTCAATCCCGGCGGTATAGCAATCAGCCCCAGCATTTT
many	-	TRBJ2-1	TRBV10-3	13	CAARTPLYNEQFF	TGTGCCGCCCGGACTCCTCTCTACAATGAGCAGTTCTTC
many	TRBD1	TRBJ2-3	TRBV12-5	15	CASGSGTGDTDTQYF	TGTGCTAGTGGTTCAGGGACAGGGGACACAGATACGCAGTATTTT
many	-	TRBJ2-1	TRBV5-5	11	CASSLVAAQFF	TGTGCCAGCAGCTTGGTTGCGGCGCAGTTCTTC
-	TRBD1	TRBJ1-5	TRBV7-2	15	CASSRAGTGDQPQHF	TGTGCCAGCAGCCGAGCCGGGACAGGGGATCAGCCCCAGCATTTT
few	-	TRBJ2-1	TRBV18	16	CASSPPAGSSYNEQFF	TGTGCCAGCTCACCACCGGCAGGGTCCTCCTACAATGAGCAGTTCTTC
many	-	TRBJ1-1	TRBV5-1	14	CASTPAGQNTEAFF	TGCGCCAGCACCCCGGCGGGACAGAACACTGAAGCTTTCTTT
many	-	TRBJ2-1	TRBV18	13	CASSPFPSNEQFF	TGTGCCAGCTCACCCTTTCCGAGCAATGAGCAGTTCTTC
many	-	TRBJ2-2	TRBV4-1	15	CASSQDSNVPGELFF	TGCGCCAGCAGCCAAGATTCGAACGTACCCGGGGAGCTGTTTTTT
many	-	TRBJ2-1	TRBV5-1	16	CASSLAGISSYNEQFF	TGCGCCAGCAGCTTGGCCGGGATTAGCTCCTACAATGAGCAGTTCTTC
many	-	TRBJ2-1	TRBV12-3/TRBV12-4	15	CASSPQLGAANEQFF	TGTGCCAGCAGTCCCCAGTTGGGAGCGGCCAATGAGCAGTTCTTC
many	TRBD1	TRBJ1-1	TRBV6-4	19	CASSRLLQGREFKNTEAFF	TGTGCCAGCAGCCGACTCCTACAGGGGAGGGAGTTTAAGAACACTGAAGCTTTCTTT
many	-	TRBJ1-4	TRBV6-1	13	CASKGTEHEKLFF	TGTGCCAGCAAAGGGACGGAGCATGAAAAACTGTTTTTT
many	TRBD1	TRBJ1-1	TRBV10-3	17	CAINDEGQGRVNTEAFF	TGTGCCATCAATGACGAGGGACAGGGAAGGGTGAACACTGAAGCTTTCTTT
many	TRBD1	TRBJ1-6	TRBV20-1	15	CSARDWDSYNSPLHF	TGCAGTGCTAGAGATTGGGACAGCTATAATTCACCCCTCCACTTT
few	-	TRBJ1-2	TRBV20-1	14	CSAGMGATNYGYTF	TGCAGTGCTGGGATGGGGGCGACTAACTATGGCTACACCTTC
many	TRBD1	TRBJ1-1	TRBV3-1	15	CASSWRGQGITEAFF	TGTGCCAGCAGCTGGCGCGGACAGGGGATTACTGAAGCTTTCTTT
many	TRBD2	TRBJ2-5	TRBV20-1	15	CSARAASGDQETQYF	TGCAGTGCTAGGGCAGCTAGCGGGGACCAAGAGACCCAGTACTTC
many	-	TRBJ1-4	TRBV14	13	CASSGRMNEKLFF	TGTGCCAGCTCTGGACGGATGAATGAAAAACTGTTTTTT
many	-	TRBJ2-1	TRBV20-1	12	CSASAGNNEQFF	TGCAGTGCTAGTGCAGGGAACAATGAGCAGTTCTTC
many	-	TRBJ1-5	TRBV5-1	14	CASSSGTDNQPQHF	TGCGCCAGCAGCTCGGGGACGGACAATCAGCCCCAGCATTTT
many	-	TRBJ2-7	TRBV2	14	CASSEWFSSYEQYF	TGTGCCAGCAGTGAATGGTTTTCTTCCTACGAGCAGTACTTC